Listed here is a single T cell receptor beta chain. Recovered status applied to Cohort 3 donors who had two consecutive negative PCRs. It also applied to those with clearance or with symptom resolution. This entry is derived from a study of blood T cell repertoires in COVID-19. Original methodology: Reference gene primer amplification gave estimated nucleated cell counts. Method: immunoSEQ multiplex PCR; TCRdb's copy keeps in-frame clones and lacks some. V and J calls and clone size are copied from that table; D and trimming were computed from the DNA. The sample has some 390,000 clones; roughly nine tenths are singletons. The CDR3 spans 15 residues. The V and J ends lost 4 bases and 4 bases respectively, with 13 bases between them. Looked up from germline, CDR1 is MGHRA and CDR2 is YSYEKL.

The chain carries TRBV4-1 and TRBJ2-2, with D unclear. Input material: PBMCs or T cells enriched from blood (not recorded which). This clonotype was obtained from a man aged 25-45 years who had recovered from COVID-19. DNA of the CDR3: TGCGCCAGCAGCCCGAGGTTTGTTCTCACCGGGGAGCTGTTTTTT. As protein: CASSPRFVLTGELFF.